This TCR beta chain emerged from a study of Tregs in tolerant kidney transplant recipients. Unstimulated Tregs (CD4+CD25+CD127-) and CD4+CD25- non-Tregs were sorted from PBMCs. Some clones are missing from TCRdb's copy, which holds only in-frame ones; the method was immunoSEQ multiplex PCR. The sample holds some 240,000 clones, about 86% seen once. The specimen was CD4+ T cells from blood. The receptor was isolated from a human donor in good health.

As DNA, the CDR3 is TGTGCCAGCAGCTTAGCAACGCGACAGATAGCATACGAGCAGTACTTC. Translation gives CASSLATRQIAYEQYF. The gene calls are TRBV7-8 and TRBJ2-5, with D possibly TRBD1 on 5 matching bases. Judging by the DNA end, TRBJ2-7 fits better; the J call may be wrong. Germline V gene sequence: CDR1 SGHVS, CDR2 FQNEAQ. The CDR3 is made up of 16 amino acids.